This TCR beta chain was recovered during a study of T cell responses to AZD1222 COVID-19 vaccine. Study-level points and caveats: Two doses of AZD1222 preceded a rise in Spike-specific TCR breadth and depth.

The table came from immunoSEQ multiplex PCR; TCRdb's copy has only in-frame clones and leaves some out. Found here are over 100,000 clones, around 84% of them singletons; the top ten hold about 12%. CDR1 is SGHNT and CDR2 is YENEEA in the germline V gene. V lost 8 bases, J lost 4 bases, and 17 bases lay in between. The CDR3 contains 15 residues. Notes on this clone: Antigen specificity is unknown.

V gene TRBV11-3 combines with J gene TRBJ2-2; D gene ambiguous. The TCR originated in an adult in good health. The material was peripheral blood, obtained on day 0 of AZD1222 vaccination. The CDR3 here is CASANWVKGTGELFF. The CDR3 nucleotides read TGTGCCAGCGCAAACTGGGTCAAAGGCACCGGGGAGCTGTTTTTT.